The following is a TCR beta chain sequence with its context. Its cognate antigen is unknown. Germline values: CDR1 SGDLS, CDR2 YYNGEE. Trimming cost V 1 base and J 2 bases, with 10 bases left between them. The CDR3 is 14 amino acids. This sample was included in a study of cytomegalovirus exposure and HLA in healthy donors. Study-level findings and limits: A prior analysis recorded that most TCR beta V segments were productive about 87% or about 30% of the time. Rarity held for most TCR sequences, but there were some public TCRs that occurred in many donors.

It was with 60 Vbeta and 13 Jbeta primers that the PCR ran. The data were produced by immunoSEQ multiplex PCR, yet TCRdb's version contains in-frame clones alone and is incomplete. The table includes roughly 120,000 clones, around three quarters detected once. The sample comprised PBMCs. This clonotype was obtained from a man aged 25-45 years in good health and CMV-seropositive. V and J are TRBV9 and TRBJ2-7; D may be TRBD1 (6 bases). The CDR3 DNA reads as TGTGCCAGCAGCGTACAGGGGAATACCTACGAGCAGTACTTC. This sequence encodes CASSVQGNTYEQYF.